The clone carrying this T cell receptor beta chain was observed once. Its target is unknown. The time point: week 47, end of study. Doses of 300 ug of mutant IDH1 20-mer peptide were given with topical imiquimod. Assay used: immunoSEQ multiplex PCR; TCRdb lists only in-frame clones, some missing. The sample lists tens of thousands of clones, around 87% occurring once. The CDR3 runs to 16 residues. V was cut by 0 bases and J by 1 base, with 12 bases left in between. Germline V gene sequence: CDR1 MGHRA, CDR2 YSYEKL. This entry is derived from a study of a mutant IDH1 vaccine in newly diagnosed glioma. The chain is built from TRBV4-1 and TRBJ2-5; possibly TRBD1 or TRBD2 for D (6 bases each). Sequences were derived from PBMCs, sampled from a glioma patient whose treatment included an IDH1 peptide vaccine. The source is a woman aged 25 to 39 with glioma. The CDR3 is CASSQEQGTLQETQYF. The CDR3 DNA follows: TGCGCCAGCAGCCAAGAGCAGGGGACTCTCCAAGAGACCCAGTACTTC.